This is a list of T cell receptor beta chains from one sample in a study of cytomegalovirus exposure and HLA in healthy donors. The data were produced by immunoSEQ multiplex PCR, yet TCRdb's version contains in-frame clones alone and is incomplete. The data hold more than 85,000 clones, with about 75% observed a single time. Sequencing was carried out using PBMCs. These receptors originate from a male donor in good health and CMV-seropositive. The CDR3 runs from the conserved cysteine through the conserved F or W. Fields, in order: clone size, CDR3 length, D gene, V gene, J gene, CDR3 DNA, CDR3 protein. D genes are given only for firm matches. Not every row has a clone size; where given, it reads once, few, many or a size class.

>-|14|TRBD1|TRBV30|TRBJ2-5
TGTGCCTGGATCAAACAGGGGGTTTTTGAGACCCAGTACTTC
CAWIKQGVFETQYF
>few|13|-|TRBV7-9|TRBJ2-1
TGTGCCAGCAGCTTGGACGGGAACAATGAGCAGTTCTTC
CASSLDGNNEQFF
>-|15|TRBD1|TRBV7-8|TRBJ1-4
TGTGCCAGCATAAAAACCGGGACAGAAGTTGAAAAACTGTTTTTT
CASIKTGTEVEKLFF
>few|12|TRBD1|TRBV10-1|TRBJ1-5
TGCGCCAGCAGCGCCGCAGGGGGGCCCCAGCATTTT
CASSAAGGPQHF
>-|12|-|TRBV9|TRBJ2-3
TGTGCCAGCAGCCTTTTGACAGATACGCAGTATTTT
CASSLLTDTQYF
>-|14|TRBD1|TRBV7-9|TRBJ1-5
TGTGCCAGCTCCGGGACAGGGGGAAGTCAGCCCCAGCATTTT
CASSGTGGSQPQHF
>-|17|TRBD1|TRBV7-9|TRBJ1-2
TGTGCCAGCAGCTTAGAAGTGGGACAGGGGGGTGGCTATGGCTACACCTTC
CASSLEVGQGGGYGYTF
>-|15|TRBD1|TRBV28|TRBJ2-7
TGTGCCACCGAAACACCGGACAGGTCCTCCTACGAGCAGTACTTC
CATETPDRSSYEQYF
>-|15|-|TRBV15|TRBJ2-2
TGTGCCACCAGCATCAGGGTCTTATCAAGCGGGGAGCTGTTTTTT
CATSIRVLSSGELFF
>-|15|-|TRBV7-8|TRBJ2-5
TGTGCCAGCAGCTTAATTGGGGCCCCCCAAGAGACCCAGTACTTC
CASSLIGAPQETQYF
>-|14|-|TRBV29-1|TRBJ1-1
TGCAGCGTTGAAGTTATGGGTCTGGGAGCTGAAGCTTTCTTT
CSVEVMGLGAEAFF
>-|15|-|TRBV4-3|TRBJ2-7
TGCGCCAGCAGCCAAGGAGGAGGAGAATCCTACGAGCAGTACTTC
CASSQGGGESYEQYF
>once|15|-|TRBV10-1|TRBJ1-1
TGCGCCAGCAGTGAGTTTCTGGGGGCAAACACTGAAGCTTTCTTT
CASSEFLGANTEAFF
>-|14|-|TRBV10-3|TRBJ2-3
TGTGCCATCAGTGACCCCGGACAAACAGATACGCAGTATTTT
CAISDPGQTDTQYF
>-|15|TRBD2|TRBV7-9|TRBJ2-3
TGTGCCAGCATAATGGGCGGGGGAATCACAGATACGCAGTATTTT
CASIMGGGITDTQYF
>-|17|-|TRBV4-3|TRBJ2-2
TGCGCCAGCAGCCCTCAGAGGCAGACCACGAACACCGGGGAGCTGTTTTTT
CASSPQRQTTNTGELFF
>-|14|-|TRBV7-9|TRBJ2-7
TGTGCCAGCAGCTTAGGAGGGATTGGCTACGAGCAGTACTTC
CASSLGGIGYEQYF
>-|11|-|TRBV20-1|TRBJ2-3
TGCAGTGCTAGGAGGGAGTCTACGCAGTATTTT
CSARRESTQYF
>once|16|TRBD1|TRBV6-1|TRBJ1-2
TGTGCCAGCAGTGAGATATACAGGGGACTCAACTATGGCTACACCTTC
CASSEIYRGLNYGYTF
>few|15|TRBD2|TRBV7-3|TRBJ2-1
TGTGCCAGCAGCGACTCCCTAGCGGGGGGGAATGAGCAGTTCTTC
CASSDSLAGGNEQFF
>-|15|TRBD1|TRBV9|TRBJ2-5
TGTGCCAGCAGCCCTAGGACAGGGGGCGGGGAGACCCAGTACTTC
CASSPRTGGGETQYF
>-|15|-|TRBV7-8|TRBJ1-3
TGTGCCAGCAGCTTAGCGACAGGCTCTGGAAACACCATATATTTT
CASSLATGSGNTIYF